A single T cell receptor beta chain is shown here with its context. Its specificity is not known. An end of the junction differs from the germline gene, which may be a read error. The sample is drawn from a study of T cell repertoires in cytomegalovirus infection. Study information: Indications of both CMV infection and matching HLA type were provided by public TCR beta signatures. Study-wide results and limits: CMV-specific HLA-C-restricted TCR beta clonotypes dominated the ex vivo response.

A single record per CDR3 protein comes from TCRdb applying MiXCR to the reads. The sample lists under 850,000 distinct CDR3 sequences; about a third were seen once. CDR3 size: 15 residues. Per the germline V gene, CDR1 is MNHNY and CDR2 is SVGAGI (reference sequence). This receptor was obtained from a human donor in good health (CMV status not recorded). Some clones in this sample may be carry-over from other donors' samples. The V call is TRBV6-6, the J call TRBJ2-3; TRBD2 aligns across 10 bases. Specimen: PBMCs. For the CDR3, the DNA is TGTGCCAGCTTTAGGAGCGGGAGGGCCATAGATATGCAGTATTTT. It yields the protein CASFRSGRAIDMQYF.